This T cell receptor (beta chain) was found in a study of radiation and T cells in renal cell carcinoma. The V gene lost 5 bases and the J gene lost 9 bases, with 19 bases spanning the gap. CDR1 is SGHTA and CDR2 is FQGNSA in the germline V gene. The CDR3 contains 14 residues. Time point noted: blood 2 weeks post-SBRT. Treatment here: 15 Gy SBRT to primary tumor, nephrectomy 4 weeks later. Radiation-treated patients gave blood at baseline, week 2 and week 4. This renal cell carcinoma was of the clear cell type. TCRdb keeps only in-frame clones here, not all; method: immunoSEQ multiplex PCR. This table holds 150,000 to 190,000 clones, over 80% found once.

The chain uses TRBV7-2 and TRBJ2-5, with D perhaps TRBD1 (6 bases). This TCR derives from a woman aged 45-59 years with renal cell carcinoma. Specimen: blood, collected from a patient whose treatment included radiotherapy and nephrectomy. This CDR3 is CASSPGQSTVAQYF. The CDR3, as DNA: TGTGCCAGCAGCCCAGGACAGTCCACCGTCGCCCAGTACTTC.